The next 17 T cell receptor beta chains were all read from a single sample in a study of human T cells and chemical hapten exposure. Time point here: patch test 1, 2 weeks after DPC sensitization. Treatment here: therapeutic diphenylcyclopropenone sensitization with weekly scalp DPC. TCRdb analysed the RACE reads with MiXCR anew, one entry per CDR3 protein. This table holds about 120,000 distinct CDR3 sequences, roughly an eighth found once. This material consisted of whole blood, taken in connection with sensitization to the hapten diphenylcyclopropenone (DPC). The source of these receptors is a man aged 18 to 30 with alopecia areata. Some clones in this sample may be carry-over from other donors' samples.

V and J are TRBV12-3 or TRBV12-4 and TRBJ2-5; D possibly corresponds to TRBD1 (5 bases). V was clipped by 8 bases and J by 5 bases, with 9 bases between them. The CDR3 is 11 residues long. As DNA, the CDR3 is TGTGCCAGCCACCAGGGCGAGACCCAGTACTTC. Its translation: CASHQGETQYF.

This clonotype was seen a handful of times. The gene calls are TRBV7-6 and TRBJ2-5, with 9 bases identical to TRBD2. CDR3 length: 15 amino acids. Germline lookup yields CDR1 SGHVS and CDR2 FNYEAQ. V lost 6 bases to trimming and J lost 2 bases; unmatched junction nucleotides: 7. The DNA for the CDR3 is TGTGCCAGCAGTCCTGCGGGGGGGCAACAAGAGACCCAGTACTTC. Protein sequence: CASSPAGGQQETQYF.

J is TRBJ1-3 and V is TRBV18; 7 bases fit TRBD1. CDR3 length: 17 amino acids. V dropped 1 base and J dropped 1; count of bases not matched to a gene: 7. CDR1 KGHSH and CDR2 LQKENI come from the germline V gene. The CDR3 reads CASSPQETGKSGNTIYF. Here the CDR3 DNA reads TGTGCCAGCTCACCACAGGAGACAGGGAAGTCTGGAAACACCATATATTTT.

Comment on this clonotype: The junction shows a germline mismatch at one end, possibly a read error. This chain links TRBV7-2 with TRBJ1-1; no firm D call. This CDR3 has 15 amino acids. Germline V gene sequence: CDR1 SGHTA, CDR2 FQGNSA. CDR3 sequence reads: CASSLESTDPTEAFF. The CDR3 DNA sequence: TGTGCAAGCAGCTTAGAGTCAACAGACCCGACTGAAGCTTTCTTT.

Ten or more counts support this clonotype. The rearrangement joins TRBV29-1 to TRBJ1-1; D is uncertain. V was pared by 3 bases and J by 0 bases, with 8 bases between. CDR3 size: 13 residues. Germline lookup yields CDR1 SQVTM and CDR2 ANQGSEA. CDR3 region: CSVERTMNTEAFF. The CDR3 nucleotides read TGCAGCGTTGAGAGGACGATGAACACTGAAGCTTTCTTT.

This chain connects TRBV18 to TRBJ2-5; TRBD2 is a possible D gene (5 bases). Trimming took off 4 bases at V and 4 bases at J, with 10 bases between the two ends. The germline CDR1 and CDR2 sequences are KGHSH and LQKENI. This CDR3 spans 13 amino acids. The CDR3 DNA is TGTGCCAGCTCACGAGCGGTACTAGAGACCCAGTACTTC. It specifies CASSRAVLETQYF.

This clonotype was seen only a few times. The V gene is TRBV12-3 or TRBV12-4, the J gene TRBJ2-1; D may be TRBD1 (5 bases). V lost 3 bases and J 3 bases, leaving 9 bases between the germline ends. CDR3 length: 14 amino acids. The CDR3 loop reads CASSFSDNYNEQFF. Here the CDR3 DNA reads TGTGCCAGCAGTTTTTCGGACAACTACAATGAGCAGTTCTTC.

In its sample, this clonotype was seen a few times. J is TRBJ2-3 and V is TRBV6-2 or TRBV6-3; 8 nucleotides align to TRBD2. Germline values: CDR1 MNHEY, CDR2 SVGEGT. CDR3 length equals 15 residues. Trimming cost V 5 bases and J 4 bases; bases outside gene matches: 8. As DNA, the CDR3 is TGTGCCAGCAGTCTTCAGCGGGGGCTCCCAGATACGCAGTATTTT. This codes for CASSLQRGLPDTQYF.

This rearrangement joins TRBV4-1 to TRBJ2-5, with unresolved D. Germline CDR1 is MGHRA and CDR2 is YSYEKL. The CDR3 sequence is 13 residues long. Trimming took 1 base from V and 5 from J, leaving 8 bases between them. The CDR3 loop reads CASSQVGYETQYF. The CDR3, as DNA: TGCGCCAGCAGCCAAGTCGGTTATGAGACCCAGTACTTC.

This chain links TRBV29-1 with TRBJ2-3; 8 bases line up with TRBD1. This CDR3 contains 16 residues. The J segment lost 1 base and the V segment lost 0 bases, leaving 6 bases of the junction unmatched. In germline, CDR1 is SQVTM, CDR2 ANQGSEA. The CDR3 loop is CSVEDPMGQGTDTQYF. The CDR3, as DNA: TGCAGCGTTGAAGACCCGATGGGACAGGGCACAGATACGCAGTATTTT.

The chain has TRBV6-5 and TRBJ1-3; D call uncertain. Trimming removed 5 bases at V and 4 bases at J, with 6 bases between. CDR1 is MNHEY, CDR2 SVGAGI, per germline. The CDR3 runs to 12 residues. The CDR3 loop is CASSNRGNTIYF. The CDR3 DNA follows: TGTGCCAGCAGTAATAGGGGAAACACCATATATTTT.

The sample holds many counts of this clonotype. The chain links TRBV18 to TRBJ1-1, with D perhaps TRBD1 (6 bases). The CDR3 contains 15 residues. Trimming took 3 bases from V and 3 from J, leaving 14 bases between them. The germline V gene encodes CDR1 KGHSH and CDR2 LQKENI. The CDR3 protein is CASSPSRGGHTEAFF. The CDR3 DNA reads TGTGCCAGCTCACCGAGCAGGGGAGGGCACACTGAAGCTTTCTTT.

The CDR3 DNA reads as TGTGCCAGCAGGAAGGGGACTAGCGGGAAAAGCACAGATACGCAGTATTTT. Its translation: CASRKGTSGKSTDTQYF. The chain has TRBV7-2 and TRBJ2-3; the match to TRBD2 covers 13 bases. Trimming removed 6 bases from V and 0 bases from J; junction bases left unmatched: 6. The CDR3 consists of 17 residues. Germline CDR1 and CDR2: SGHTA and FQGNSA.

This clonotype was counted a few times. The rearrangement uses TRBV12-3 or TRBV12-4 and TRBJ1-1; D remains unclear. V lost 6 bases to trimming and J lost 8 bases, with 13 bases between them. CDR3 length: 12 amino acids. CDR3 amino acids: CASRHPGLEAFF. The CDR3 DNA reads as TGTGCCAGCAGACACCCCGGGTTAGAAGCTTTCTTT.

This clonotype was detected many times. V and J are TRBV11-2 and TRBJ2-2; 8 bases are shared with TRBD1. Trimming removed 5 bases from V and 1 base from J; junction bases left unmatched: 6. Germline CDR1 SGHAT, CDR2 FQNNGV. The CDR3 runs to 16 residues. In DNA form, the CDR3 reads TGTGCCAGCAGCATCCGACAGGGGATGAACACCGGGGAGCTGTTTTTT. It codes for CASSIRQGMNTGELFF.

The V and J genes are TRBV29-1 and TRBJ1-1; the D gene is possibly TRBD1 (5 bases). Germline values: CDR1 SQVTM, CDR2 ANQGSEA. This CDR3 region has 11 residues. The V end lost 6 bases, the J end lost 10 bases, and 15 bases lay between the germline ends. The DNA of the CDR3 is TGCAGCGTCAACTCGGGAAGGGGAGCTTTCTTT. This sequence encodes CSVNSGRGAFF.

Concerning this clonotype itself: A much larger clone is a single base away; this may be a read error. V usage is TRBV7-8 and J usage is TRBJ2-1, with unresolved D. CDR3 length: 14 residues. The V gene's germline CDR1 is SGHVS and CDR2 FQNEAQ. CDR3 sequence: CASSLLRLGNGQFF. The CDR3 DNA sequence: TGTGCCAGCAGCTTACTGCGCTTGGGAAATGGGCAGTTCTTC.